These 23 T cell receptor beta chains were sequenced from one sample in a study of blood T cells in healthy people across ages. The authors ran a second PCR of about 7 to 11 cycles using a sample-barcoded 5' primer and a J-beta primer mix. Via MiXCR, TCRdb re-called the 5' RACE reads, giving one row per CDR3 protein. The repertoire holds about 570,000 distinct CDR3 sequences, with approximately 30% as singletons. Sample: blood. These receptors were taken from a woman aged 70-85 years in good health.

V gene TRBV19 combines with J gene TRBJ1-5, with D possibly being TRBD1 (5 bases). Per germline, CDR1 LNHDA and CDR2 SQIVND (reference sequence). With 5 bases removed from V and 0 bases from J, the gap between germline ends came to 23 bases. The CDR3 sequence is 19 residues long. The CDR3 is CASSGGVSTGIYSNQPQHF. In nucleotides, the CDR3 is TGTGCCAGTAGTGGCGGTGTTTCCACAGGAATTTATAGCAATCAGCCCCAGCATTTT. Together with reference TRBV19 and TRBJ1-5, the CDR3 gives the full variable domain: DGGITQSPKYLFRKEGQNVTLSCEQNLNHDAMYWYRQDPGQGLRLIYYSQIVNDFQKGDIAEGYSVSREKKESFPLTVTSAQKNPTAFYLCASSGGVSTGIYSNQPQHFGDGTRLSIL.

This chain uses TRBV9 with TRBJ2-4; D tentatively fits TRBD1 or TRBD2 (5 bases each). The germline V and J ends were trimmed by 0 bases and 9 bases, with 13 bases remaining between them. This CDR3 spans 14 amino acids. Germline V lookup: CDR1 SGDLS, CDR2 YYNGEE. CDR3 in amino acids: CASSVEYSGPIQYF. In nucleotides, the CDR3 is TGTGCCAGCAGCGTAGAGTACTCGGGGCCCATTCAGTACTTC.

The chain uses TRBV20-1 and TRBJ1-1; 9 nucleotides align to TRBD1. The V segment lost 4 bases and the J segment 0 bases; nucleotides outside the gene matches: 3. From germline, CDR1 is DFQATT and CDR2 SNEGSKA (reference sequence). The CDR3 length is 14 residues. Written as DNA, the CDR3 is TGCAGTGCTAACAGGGGGCTGGTGAACACTGAAGCTTTCTTT. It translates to CSANRGLVNTEAFF.

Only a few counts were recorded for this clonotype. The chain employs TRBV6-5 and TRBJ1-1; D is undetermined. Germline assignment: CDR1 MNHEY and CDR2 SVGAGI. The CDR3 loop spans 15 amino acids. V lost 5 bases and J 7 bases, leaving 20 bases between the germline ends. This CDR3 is CASSRDPSRVDEAFF. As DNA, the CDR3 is TGTGCCAGCAGTCGAGATCCCTCCCGCGTGGATGAAGCTTTCTTT.

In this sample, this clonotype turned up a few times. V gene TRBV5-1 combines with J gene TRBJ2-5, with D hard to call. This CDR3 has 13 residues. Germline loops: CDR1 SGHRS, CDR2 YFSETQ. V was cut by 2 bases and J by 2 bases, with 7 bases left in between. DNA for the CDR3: TGCGCCAGCAGCTTCCCAGCGCAAGAGACCCAGTACTTC. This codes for CASSFPAQETQYF.

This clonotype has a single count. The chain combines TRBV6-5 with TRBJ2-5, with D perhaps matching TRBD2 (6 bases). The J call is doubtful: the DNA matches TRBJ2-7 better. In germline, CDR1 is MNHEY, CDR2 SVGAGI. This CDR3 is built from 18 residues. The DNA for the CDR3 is TGTGCCAGCAGTTACCCTCGGGGTGGGGGTGAGGAGGGGTACGAGCAGTACTTC. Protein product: CASSYPRGGGEEGYEQYF.

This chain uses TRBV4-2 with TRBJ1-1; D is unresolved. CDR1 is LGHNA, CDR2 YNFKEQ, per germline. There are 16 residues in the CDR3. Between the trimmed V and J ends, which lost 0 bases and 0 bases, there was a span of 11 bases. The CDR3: CASSQDRRRMNTEAFF. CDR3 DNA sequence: TGTGCCAGCAGCCAAGATCGGAGACGGATGAACACTGAAGCTTTCTTT.

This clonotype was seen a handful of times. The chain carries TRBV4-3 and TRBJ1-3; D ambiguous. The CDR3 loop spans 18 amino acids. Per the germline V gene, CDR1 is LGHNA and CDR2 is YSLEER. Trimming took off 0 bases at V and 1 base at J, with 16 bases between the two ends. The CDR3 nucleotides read TGCGCCAGCAGCCAAGATCCTCCTTTTGGAAATTCTGGAAACACCATATATTTT. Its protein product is CASSQDPPFGNSGNTIYF.

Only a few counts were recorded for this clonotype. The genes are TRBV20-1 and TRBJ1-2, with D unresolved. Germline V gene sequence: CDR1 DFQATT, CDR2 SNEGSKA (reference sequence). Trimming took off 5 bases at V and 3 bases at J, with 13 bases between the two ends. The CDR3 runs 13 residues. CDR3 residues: CSAAKGRDYGYTF. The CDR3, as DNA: TGCAGTGCTGCCAAGGGCAGAGACTATGGCTACACCTTC.

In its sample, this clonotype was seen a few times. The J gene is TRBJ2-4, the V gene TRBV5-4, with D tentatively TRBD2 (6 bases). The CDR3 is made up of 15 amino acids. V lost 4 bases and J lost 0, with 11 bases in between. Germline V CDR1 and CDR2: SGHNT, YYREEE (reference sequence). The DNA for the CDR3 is TGTGCCAGCAGCGGAGCGGGTTTAGCCAAAAACATTCAGTACTTC. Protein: CASSGAGLAKNIQYF.

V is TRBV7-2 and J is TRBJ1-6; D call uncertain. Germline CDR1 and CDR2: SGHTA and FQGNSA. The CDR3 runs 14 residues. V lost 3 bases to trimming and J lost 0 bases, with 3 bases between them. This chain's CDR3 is CASSLTSYNSPLHF. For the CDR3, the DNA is TGTGCCAGCAGCTTGACCTCCTATAATTCACCCCTCCACTTT.

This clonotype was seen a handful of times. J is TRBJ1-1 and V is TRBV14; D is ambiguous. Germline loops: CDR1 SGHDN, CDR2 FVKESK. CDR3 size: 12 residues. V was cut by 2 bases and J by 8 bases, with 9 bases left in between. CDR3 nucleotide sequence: TGTGCCAGCAGCCAAAGCAGGCGGGAAGCTTTCTTT. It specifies CASSQSRREAFF.

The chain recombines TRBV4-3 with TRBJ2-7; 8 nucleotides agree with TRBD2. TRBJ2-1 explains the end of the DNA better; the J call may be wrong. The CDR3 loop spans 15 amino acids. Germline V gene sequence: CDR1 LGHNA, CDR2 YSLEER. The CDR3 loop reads CASSQGAGARMKQFF. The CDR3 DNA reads TGCGCCAGCAGCCAAGGAGCGGGGGCAAGAATGAAGCAGTTCTTC.

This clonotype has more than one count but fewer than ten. The CDR3 nucleotides read TGCAGCGTTGATTCGAGACAAGGGGAAGAGACCCAGTACTTC. Residues: CSVDSRQGEETQYF. The chain has TRBV29-1 and TRBJ2-5; possibly TRBD1 for D (5 bases). The germline V gene encodes CDR1 SQVTM and CDR2 ANQGSEA. Trimming took off 3 bases at V and 3 bases at J, with 14 bases between the two ends. The CDR3 length is 14 residues.

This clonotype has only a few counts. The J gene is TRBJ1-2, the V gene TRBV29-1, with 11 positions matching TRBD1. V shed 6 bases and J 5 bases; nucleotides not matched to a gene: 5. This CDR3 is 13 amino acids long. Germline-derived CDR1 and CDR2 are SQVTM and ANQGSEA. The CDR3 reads CSVGTGGDYGYTF. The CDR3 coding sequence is TGCAGCGTCGGGACAGGGGGGGATTATGGCTACACCTTC.

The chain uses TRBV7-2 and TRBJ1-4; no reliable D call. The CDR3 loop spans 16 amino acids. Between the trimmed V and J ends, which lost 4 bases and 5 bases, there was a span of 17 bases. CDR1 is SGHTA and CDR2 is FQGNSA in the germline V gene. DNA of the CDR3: TGTGCCAGCAGCTCGCAGGATATGGGAGAGAATGAAAAACTGTTTTTT. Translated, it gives CASSSQDMGENEKLFF.

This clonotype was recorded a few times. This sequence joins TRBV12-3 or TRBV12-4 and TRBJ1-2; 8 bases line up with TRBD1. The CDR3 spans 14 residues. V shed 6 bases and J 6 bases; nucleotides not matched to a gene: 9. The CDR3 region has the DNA TGTGCCAGCAGAATGACAGGGGCGAAAGATGGCTACACCTTC. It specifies CASRMTGAKDGYTF.

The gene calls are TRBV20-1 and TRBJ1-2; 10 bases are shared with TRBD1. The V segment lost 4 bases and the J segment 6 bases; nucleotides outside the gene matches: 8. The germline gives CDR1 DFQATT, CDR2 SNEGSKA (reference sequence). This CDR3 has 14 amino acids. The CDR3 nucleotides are TGCAGTGCTACGATCCGACAGGGGGCGGATGGCTACACCTTC. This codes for CSATIRQGADGYTF.

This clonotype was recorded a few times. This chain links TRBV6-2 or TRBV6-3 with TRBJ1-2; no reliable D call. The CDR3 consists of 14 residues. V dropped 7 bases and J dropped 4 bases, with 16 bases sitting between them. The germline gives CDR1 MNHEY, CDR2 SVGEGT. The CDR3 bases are TGTGCCAGCACTGTGACCCAGCGTGGCTATGGCTACACCTTC. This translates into CASTVTQRGYGYTF.

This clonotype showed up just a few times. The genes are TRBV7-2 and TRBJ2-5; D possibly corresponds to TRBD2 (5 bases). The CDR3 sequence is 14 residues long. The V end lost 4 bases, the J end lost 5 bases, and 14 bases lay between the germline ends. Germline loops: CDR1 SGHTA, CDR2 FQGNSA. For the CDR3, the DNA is TGTGCCAGCAGCTCGACTGAGCGGCGGGAGACCCAGTACTTC. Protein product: CASSSTERRETQYF.

In DNA, the CDR3 is TGCGCCAGCGACGGGGGTTTGGGGTACGAGCAGTACTTC. Amino acid sequence: CASDGGLGYEQYF. This chain joins TRBV10-2 and TRBJ2-7; a weak D match, TRBD2 (6 bases). CDR1 is WSHSY, CDR2 SAAADI, per germline. Trimming shortened V by 8 bases and J by 4 bases, and 15 bases separated the two germline ends. This CDR3 is 13 amino acids long.

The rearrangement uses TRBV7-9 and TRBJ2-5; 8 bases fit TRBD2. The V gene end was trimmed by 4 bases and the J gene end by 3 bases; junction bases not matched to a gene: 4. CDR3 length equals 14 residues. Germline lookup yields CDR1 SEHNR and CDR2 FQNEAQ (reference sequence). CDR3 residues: CASSSYGGEETQYF. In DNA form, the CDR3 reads TGTGCCAGCAGCTCCTACGGGGGGGAAGAGACCCAGTACTTC. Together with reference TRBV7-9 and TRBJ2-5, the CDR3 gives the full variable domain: DTGVSQNPRHKITKRGQNVTFRCDPISEHNRLYWYRQTLGQGPEFLTYFQNEAQLEKSRLLSDRFSAERPKGSFSTLEIQRTEQGDSAMYLCASSSYGGEETQYFGPGTRLLVL.

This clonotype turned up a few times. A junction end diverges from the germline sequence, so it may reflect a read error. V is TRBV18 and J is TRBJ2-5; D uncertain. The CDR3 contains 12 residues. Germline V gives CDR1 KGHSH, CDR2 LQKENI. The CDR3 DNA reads TGTGCCAGCCCACCCTTCCCAGAGACCCAGTACTTC. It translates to CASPPFPETQYF.